What follows is one TCR beta chain and its context. cDNA came from around 0.5 to 1 ug RNA primed by random hexamers. MiXCR was run by TCRdb on the immunoSEQ multiplex PCR reads, yielding one entry per CDR3 protein. The sample yields about 140,000 distinct CDR3 sequences, roughly 96% seen once. Purification of the CD8+ and CD4+ T cells relied on negative isolation, and TEMRA cells underwent FACS enrichment. These data belong to a study of CD8 T cells in Susac syndrome. This CDR3 has 15 amino acids. Per the germline V gene, CDR1 is DFQATT and CDR2 is SNEGSKA (reference sequence). V was clipped by 3 bases and J by 1 base; unmatched bases: 9.

This receptor was taken from a human donor with multiple sclerosis. The J gene is TRBJ2-7, the V gene TRBV20-1, with 7 nucleotides matching TRBD2. The sequencing input was CD4+ T cells from PBMCs. The CDR3 protein is CSASPTSSVSYEQYF. CDR3 DNA sequence: TGCAGTGCTAGTCCGACTAGCTCAGTTTCCTACGAGCAGTACTTC.